This is a list of T cell receptor beta chains from one sample in a study of T cells after yellow fever vaccination. TCRdb ran MiXCR on the 5' RACE reads and lists one entry per CDR3 protein. The sample lists about 340,000 distinct CDR3 sequences, approximately 12% occurring once. Specimen: CD4+ T cells sorted from PBMCs, collected 15 days after the yellow fever booster vaccination. The receptors were sampled from a man aged 18 to 30 who received the YFV17D yellow fever vaccine. The CDR3 runs from the conserved cysteine through the conserved F or W. D genes are given only for firm matches. Clone size is stated in some rows and not others, as once, few, many or a class when expanded.

cdr3_aa: CASSHRAGNTIYF
cdr3_nt: TGCGCCAGCAGCCACAGGGCTGGAAACACCATATATTTT
j_call: TRBJ1-3
cdr3_length: 13
d_call: -
v_call: TRBV4-1
clone_size: -

cdr3_aa: CSALRASGGAGNEQFF
cdr3_nt: TGCAGTGCCCTCAGGGCTAGCGGGGGGGCGGGCAATGAGCAGTTCTTC
j_call: TRBJ2-1
cdr3_length: 16
d_call: TRBD2
v_call: TRBV20-1
clone_size: -

cdr3_aa: CASSLTSKNIQYF
cdr3_nt: TGTGCCAGCAGCTTAACATCCAAAAACATTCAGTACTTC
j_call: TRBJ2-4
cdr3_length: 13
d_call: -
v_call: TRBV7-3
clone_size: -

cdr3_aa: CASSQGRFAEKLFF
cdr3_nt: TGTGCCAGCAGCCAGGGGCGATTCGCTGAAAAACTGTTTTTT
j_call: TRBJ1-4
cdr3_length: 14
d_call: -
v_call: TRBV4-2
clone_size: few

cdr3_aa: CASSLWTDSGNTIYF
cdr3_nt: TGCGCCAGCAGCCTCTGGACGGACTCTGGAAACACCATATATTTT
j_call: TRBJ1-3
cdr3_length: 15
d_call: -
v_call: TRBV4-1
clone_size: -

cdr3_aa: CASRNRVGIVSPLHF
cdr3_nt: TGTGCCAGCAGAAACAGGGTCGGTATAGTCTCCCCCCTCCACTTT
j_call: TRBJ1-6
cdr3_length: 15
d_call: -
v_call: TRBV6-5
clone_size: few

cdr3_aa: CASSPEGETQYF
cdr3_nt: TGTGCCAGCAGCCCAGAGGGAGAGACCCAGTACTTC
j_call: TRBJ2-5
cdr3_length: 12
d_call: -
v_call: TRBV3-1
clone_size: many

cdr3_aa: CASSQRGQETQYF
cdr3_nt: TGTGCCAGCAGCCAGCGGGGCCAAGAGACCCAGTACTTC
j_call: TRBJ2-5
cdr3_length: 13
d_call: TRBD2
v_call: TRBV7-6
clone_size: -

cdr3_aa: CASTVSSYGYTF
cdr3_nt: TGTGCCAGCACCGTATCCAGCTATGGCTACACCTTC
j_call: TRBJ1-2
cdr3_length: 12
d_call: -
v_call: TRBV2
clone_size: few

cdr3_aa: CASSLIGTSGGLEQFF
cdr3_nt: TGTGCCAGCAGCTTAATCGGGACTAGCGGGGGCCTAGAGCAGTTCTTC
j_call: TRBJ2-1
cdr3_length: 16
d_call: TRBD2
v_call: TRBV7-3
clone_size: few

cdr3_aa: CASSGPGRGNSPLHF
cdr3_nt: TGTGCCAGCAGCGGCCCAGGGAGAGGAAATTCACCCCTCCACTTT
j_call: TRBJ1-6
cdr3_length: 15
d_call: -
v_call: TRBV3-1
clone_size: -

cdr3_aa: CASSYSIPPDTQYF
cdr3_nt: TGTGCCAGCAGTTATTCGATACCGCCAGATACGCAGTATTTT
j_call: TRBJ2-3
cdr3_length: 14
d_call: -
v_call: TRBV6-5
clone_size: few

cdr3_aa: CASSLGSQTGPWETQYF
cdr3_nt: TGTGCCAGCAGCTTAGGGTCCCAAACGGGACCATGGGAGACCCAGTACTTC
j_call: TRBJ2-5
cdr3_length: 17
d_call: -
v_call: TRBV7-3
clone_size: few

cdr3_aa: CASSPSGITGELFF
cdr3_nt: TGTGCCAGCAGCCCAAGTGGAATCACCGGGGAGCTGTTTTTT
j_call: TRBJ2-2
cdr3_length: 14
d_call: -
v_call: TRBV7-2
clone_size: few

cdr3_aa: CATQQSYEQYF
cdr3_nt: TGTGCCACCCAACAGTCCTACGAGCAGTACTTC
j_call: TRBJ2-7
cdr3_length: 11
d_call: -
v_call: TRBV3-1
clone_size: -

cdr3_aa: CSVEDRGGRALVYGYTF
cdr3_nt: TGCAGCGTTGAAGATCGTGGGGGCAGGGCCCTTGTCTATGGCTACACCTTC
j_call: TRBJ1-2
cdr3_length: 17
d_call: -
v_call: TRBV29-1
clone_size: few

cdr3_aa: CSAREGAGDTQYF
cdr3_nt: TGCAGTGCTAGGGAAGGGGCGGGAGATACGCAGTATTTT
j_call: TRBJ2-3
cdr3_length: 13
d_call: -
v_call: TRBV20-1
clone_size: few

cdr3_aa: CASSQPPQETQYF
cdr3_nt: TGTGCCAGCAGCCAGCCCCCACAAGAGACCCAGTACTTC
j_call: TRBJ2-5
cdr3_length: 13
d_call: -
v_call: TRBV6-5
clone_size: -

cdr3_aa: CASSSDGTYEQYF
cdr3_nt: TGCGCCAGCAGCAGCGACGGGACCTACGAGCAGTACTTC
j_call: TRBJ2-7
cdr3_length: 13
d_call: -
v_call: TRBV5-1
clone_size: -

cdr3_aa: CASSLSGHEQYF
cdr3_nt: TGTGCCAGCAGCCTTAGCGGTCACGAGCAGTACTTC
j_call: TRBJ2-7
cdr3_length: 12
d_call: -
v_call: TRBV7-9
clone_size: many

cdr3_aa: CASSLTGTGEYGYTF
cdr3_nt: TGTGCCAGCAGCTTAACTGGGACAGGGGAGTATGGCTACACCTTC
j_call: TRBJ1-2
cdr3_length: 15
d_call: TRBD1
v_call: TRBV7-3
clone_size: few

cdr3_aa: CASSYGETGGETQYF
cdr3_nt: TGTGCCAGCAGTTACGGGGAGACAGGCGGGGAGACCCAGTACTTC
j_call: TRBJ2-5
cdr3_length: 15
d_call: -
v_call: TRBV6-5
clone_size: -

cdr3_aa: CASSGARGPNQPQHF
cdr3_nt: TGTGCCAGCAGTGGGGCCAGGGGGCCCAATCAGCCCCAGCATTTT
j_call: TRBJ1-5
cdr3_length: 15
d_call: TRBD1
v_call: TRBV6-1
clone_size: few

cdr3_aa: CASSQGFGGFEQFF
cdr3_nt: TGTGCCAGCAGCCAAGGTTTTGGGGGCTTTGAGCAGTTCTTC
j_call: TRBJ2-1
cdr3_length: 14
d_call: -
v_call: TRBV3-1
clone_size: -